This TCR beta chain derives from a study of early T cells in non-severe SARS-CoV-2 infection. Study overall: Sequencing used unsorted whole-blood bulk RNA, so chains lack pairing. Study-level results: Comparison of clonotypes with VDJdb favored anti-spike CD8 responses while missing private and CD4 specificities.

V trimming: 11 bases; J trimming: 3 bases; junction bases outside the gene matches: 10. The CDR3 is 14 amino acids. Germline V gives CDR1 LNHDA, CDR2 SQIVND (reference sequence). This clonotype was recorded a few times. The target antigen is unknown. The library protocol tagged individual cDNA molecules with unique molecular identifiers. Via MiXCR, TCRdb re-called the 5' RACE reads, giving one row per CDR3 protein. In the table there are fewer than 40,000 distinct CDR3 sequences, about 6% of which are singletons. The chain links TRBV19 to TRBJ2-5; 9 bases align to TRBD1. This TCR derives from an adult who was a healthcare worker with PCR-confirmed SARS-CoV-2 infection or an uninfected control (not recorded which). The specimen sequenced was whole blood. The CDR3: CAVLDRGRKETQYF. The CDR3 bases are TGTGCCGTATTAGACAGGGGGAGAAAAGAGACCCAGTACTTC.